A selection of T cell receptor beta chains follows, all from one sample in a study of blood T cell repertoires in COVID-19. Sequencing used immunoSEQ multiplex PCR; TCRdb keeps in-frame clones, though not all of them. The sample consists of about 56,000 clones, roughly 90% of them appearing once. Material: peripheral blood. These receptors all stem from a human donor in a cohort sampled during active COVID-19. CDR3s include the opening cysteine and the closing phenylalanine or tryptophan.

j_call v_call cdr3_aa
TRBJ1-2 TRBV30 CAWSADTDRYGYTF
TRBJ1-5 TRBV7-2 CASSFGQNQPQHF
TRBJ2-3 TRBV19 CASSMTTGPSTDTQYF
TRBJ1-6 TRBV6-5 CASSYSKSAGSSPLHF
TRBJ1-2 TRBV18 CASSPPGQDGYTF
TRBJ2-3 TRBV30 CAWSVWSGGIDTQYF
TRBJ1-3 TRBV7-2 CASSPQQGRAGNTIYF
TRBJ1-5 TRBV19 CASTRRVGVDSNQPQHF
TRBJ2-7 TRBV30 CAWSVGQIYEQYF
TRBJ1-1 TRBV7-9 CASSLVQVVNTEAFF
TRBJ2-1 TRBV29-1 CSARVPGQGTSSYNEQFF
TRBJ2-3 TRBV9 CASSVKAGGHGDTQYF
TRBJ1-1 TRBV6-2/TRBV6-3 CASSYPTTGNTEAFF
TRBJ1-2 TRBV5-1 CASSLSGFDYGYTF
TRBJ2-7 TRBV28 CASSSTTGGYEQYF
TRBJ1-5 TRBV10-3 CAIIRENPNQPQHF